The 23 T cell receptor beta chains listed next were all sequenced from one sample in a study of blood T cell repertoires in COVID-19. TCRdb keeps only in-frame clones here, not all; method: immunoSEQ multiplex PCR. This table holds about 220,000 clones, approximately 85% found once. Sequencing was performed on peripheral blood. The receptors stem from a woman between 65 and 79 years old with COVID-19, enrolled during active disease.

V is TRBV7-2 and J is TRBJ2-7; possible D gene TRBD1, 7 bases. The CDR3 runs 15 residues. Germline V gene sequence: CDR1 SGHTA, CDR2 FQGNSA. Trimming shortened V by 5 bases and J by 3 bases, and 17 bases separated the two germline ends. CDR3 residues: CASSPEEGALYEQYF. For the CDR3, the DNA is TGTGCCAGCAGCCCGGAGGAGGGGGCCCTCTACGAGCAGTACTTC.

The chain combines TRBV18 with TRBJ2-6, with 14 positions matching TRBD2. CDR3 length: 21 residues. Germline V lookup: CDR1 KGHSH, CDR2 LQKENI. The V gene end was trimmed by 6 bases and the J gene end by 0 bases; junction bases not matched to a gene: 13. The CDR3 DNA follows: TGTGCCAGCTCGTCGGGACTAGCGGGAGCCTGGGCTGGCTCTGGGGCCAACGTCCTGACTTTC. Its translation: CASSSGLAGAWAGSGANVLTF.

The chain links TRBV7-9 to TRBJ1-1, with 12 positions matching TRBD1. Germline CDR1 is SEHNR and CDR2 is FQNEAQ (reference sequence). The CDR3 has 17 residues. V trimming: 4 bases; J trimming: 4 bases; junction bases outside the gene matches: 10. The CDR3 here is CASSSLGQGAPSTEAFF. DNA for the CDR3: TGTGCCAGCAGCTCGCTGGGACAGGGGGCCCCCTCCACTGAAGCTTTCTTT. The full variable domain, its missing parts supplied by reference TRBV7-9 and TRBJ1-1, is DTGVSQNPRHKITKRGQNVTFRCDPISEHNRLYWYRQTLGQGPEFLTYFQNEAQLEKSRLLSDRFSAERPKGSFSTLEIQRTEQGDSAMYLCASSSLGQGAPSTEAFFGQGTRLTVV.

The rearrangement links TRBV7-9 to TRBJ1-4, with a tentative D call TRBD1 (5 bases). This CDR3 spans 14 amino acids. The germline V gene has CDR1 SEHNR and CDR2 FQNEAQ (reference sequence). With 2 bases removed from V and 3 bases from J, the gap between germline ends came to 7 bases. DNA for the CDR3: TGTGCCAGCAGCTTATCCAGGGCTAATGAAAAACTGTTTTTT. This codes for CASSLSRANEKLFF.

The rearrangement joins TRBV28 to TRBJ1-2; 9 nucleotides match TRBD1. Losses at the gene ends were 6 bases for V and 0 bases for J; bases not matched to a gene: 11. The length of the CDR3 is 17 residues. Germline CDR1 and CDR2: MDHEN and SYDVKM. Here the CDR3 DNA reads TGTGCCAGCAGAACTTACAGGGGGCGCACGTCTAACTATGGCTACACCTTC. This gives the protein CASRTYRGRTSNYGYTF.

The genes are TRBV12-3 or TRBV12-4 and TRBJ2-5; possibly TRBD2 for D (5 bases). Trimming took 3 bases from V and 3 from J, leaving 8 bases between them. CDR3 size: 13 residues. The chain's CDR3 is CASSLRAEETQYF. The CDR3 nucleotides read TGTGCCAGCAGTTTGAGGGCAGAAGAGACCCAGTACTTC.

The rearrangement links TRBV19 to TRBJ2-1; D may be TRBD1 (6 bases). Trimming took 5 bases from V and 6 from J, leaving 11 bases between them. Germline loops: CDR1 LNHDA, CDR2 SQIVND (reference sequence). The CDR3 runs to 13 residues. CDR3 coding DNA: TGTGCCAGTAGTTGGGCAGGGGCCAATGAGCAGTTCTTC. As protein: CASSWAGANEQFF.

The chain has TRBV5-6 and TRBJ1-2; tentative D call: TRBD1 (5 bases). Trimming shortened V by 0 bases and J by 2 bases, and 11 bases separated the two germline ends. The CDR3 spans 15 residues. The germline V gene has CDR1 SGHDT and CDR2 YYEEEE. The CDR3 nucleotides are TGTGCCAGCAGCTTGGTAACAGGAGGGAACTATGGCTACACCTTC. Its protein product is CASSLVTGGNYGYTF. The full variable domain, its missing parts supplied by reference TRBV5-6 and TRBJ1-2, is DAGVTQSPTHLIKTRGQQVTLRCSPKSGHDTVSWYQQALGQGPQFIFQYYEEEERQRGNFPDRFSGHQFPNYSSELNVNALLLGDSALYLCASSLVTGGNYGYTFGSGTRLTVV.

The CDR3 DNA reads as TGTGCCAGCAGCCAAGGGACTAAAGCGTCAGATACGCAGTATTTT. It translates to CASSQGTKASDTQYF. The chain couples TRBV3-1 (or the pseudogene TRBV3-2) to TRBJ2-3; possible D gene TRBD2, 6 bases. Germline values: CDR1 LGHDT, CDR2 YNNKEL (reference sequence). Between the trimmed V and J ends, which lost 1 base and 4 bases, there was a span of 12 bases. The CDR3 consists of 15 residues.

The chain uses TRBV7-8 and TRBJ2-5; 8 bases line up with TRBD1. The CDR3 has 16 amino acids. The germline V gene has CDR1 SGHVS and CDR2 FQNEAQ. J gave up 5 bases and V 1 base, and 9 bases lay outside the gene matches. The CDR3 here is CASSLGVNRGVETQYF. In DNA, the CDR3 is TGTGCCAGCAGCTTAGGAGTGAACAGGGGGGTGGAGACCCAGTACTTC.

The rearrangement links TRBV7-9 to TRBJ1-4; 7 bases align to TRBD1. Trimming removed 1 base from V and 8 bases from J; junction bases left unmatched: 10. The germline gives CDR1 SEHNR, CDR2 FQNEAQ (reference sequence). The CDR3 consists of 16 residues. For the CDR3, the DNA is TGTGCCAGCAGCTTAGGATTGGGGACAGAGATGGAAAAACTGTTTTTT. Protein sequence: CASSLGLGTEMEKLFF.

CDR3 nucleotide sequence: TGTGCCACACGGGCAGGGCCCTATGGCTACACCTTC. It specifies CATRAGPYGYTF. This chain joins TRBV2 and TRBJ1-2, with a possible D match to TRBD1 (5 bases). Germline assignment: CDR1 SNHLY and CDR2 FYNNEI. The CDR3 length is 12 residues. V was trimmed by 10 bases and J by 4 bases, leaving 13 bases between them. Supplemented by reference TRBV2 and TRBJ1-2, the full variable domain reads EPEVTQTPSHQVTQMGQEVILRCVPISNHLYFYWYRQILGQKVEFLVSFYNNEISEKSEIFDDQFSVERPDGSNFTLKIRSTKLEDSAMYFCATRAGPYGYTFGSGTRLTVV.

CDR3 in DNA: TGTGCCAGCAATCTAAACTCTGGGGCCAACGTCCTGACTTTC. Amino acids: CASNLNSGANVLTF. V is TRBV28 and J is TRBJ2-6; D gene uncertain. CDR1 is MDHEN and CDR2 is SYDVKM in the germline V gene. CDR3 size: 14 residues. The V gene lost 7 bases and the J gene lost 0 bases, with 7 bases spanning the gap.

This chain uses TRBV10-3 with TRBJ2-7; D not certain. Germline lookup yields CDR1 ENHRY and CDR2 SYGVKD. Trimming took 4 bases from V and 0 from J, leaving 7 bases between them. This CDR3 spans 13 amino acids. DNA of the CDR3: TGTGCCATCAGTGTTCAGATCTCCTACGAGCAGTACTTC. Its protein product is CAISVQISYEQYF.

CDR3 loop: CASTLSDTEAFF. CDR3 nucleotides: TGTGCCAGTACCCTCAGCGACACTGAAGCTTTCTTT. This chain connects TRBV19 to TRBJ1-1; D uncertain. The CDR3 covers 12 residues. Germline V lookup: CDR1 LNHDA, CDR2 SQIVND (reference sequence). V lost 7 bases to trimming and J lost 3 bases, with 9 bases between them. The full variable domain, completed using reference TRBV19 and TRBJ1-1, is DGGITQSPKYLFRKEGQNVTLSCEQNLNHDAMYWYRQDPGQGLRLIYYSQIVNDFQKGDIAEGYSVSREKKESFPLTVTSAQKNPTAFYLCASTLSDTEAFFGQGTRLTVV.

The J gene is TRBJ1-1, the V gene TRBV7-3; 9 bases fit TRBD1. Germline assignment: CDR1 SGHTA and CDR2 FQGTGA. The length of the CDR3 is 16 residues. J lost 6 bases, V lost 5 bases, and 13 bases had no gene match. CDR3 loop: CASSPSTGTGSSEAFF. The CDR3, as DNA: TGTGCCAGCAGCCCATCAACCGGGACAGGGTCTTCTGAAGCTTTCTTT. Supplemented by reference TRBV7-3 and TRBJ1-1, the full variable domain reads GAGVSQTPSNKVTEKGKYVELRCDPISGHTALYWYRQSLGQGPEFLIYFQGTGAADDSGLPNDRFFAVRPEGSVSTLKIQRTERGDSAVYLCASSPSTGTGSSEAFFGQGTRLTVV.

This clone has only one observation. The CDR3 nucleotides read TGCGCCAGCAGCCCAACTCAGGGAGGGTCAGATACGCAGTATTTT. It specifies CASSPTQGGSDTQYF. The J gene is TRBJ2-3, the V gene TRBV5-1, with 7 bases identical to TRBD2. The CDR3 totals 15 residues. Germline CDR1 is SGHRS and CDR2 is YFSETQ. J gave up 4 bases and V 4 bases, and 9 bases lay outside the gene matches.

V usage is TRBV9 and J usage is TRBJ2-2, with D hard to call. Germline V gene data show CDR1 as SGDLS and CDR2 as YYNGEE. The CDR3 totals 14 residues. Trimming stripped 4 bases from V and 6 bases from J, with 13 bases between. CDR3 sequence reads: CASSTMRVPGELFF. CDR3 nucleotides: TGTGCCAGCAGCACGATGCGAGTGCCCGGGGAGCTGTTTTTT.

This clone was seen at least ten times. Additional DNA sequences in this sample encode the identical CDR3. This chain joins TRBV18 and TRBJ1-1; 10 bases match TRBD1. Germline CDR1 and CDR2: KGHSH and LQKENI. J was trimmed by 1 base and V by 6 bases; bases with no gene match: 2. CDR3 size: 14 residues. The CDR3: CASSRDRGNTEAFF. CDR3 sequence (DNA): TGTGCCAGCTCTCGGGACAGGGGGAACACTGAAGCTTTCTTT.

This sequence joins TRBV6-4 and TRBJ2-3, with TRBD1 as a possible D gene (6 bases). This CDR3 has 13 amino acids. Between the trimmed V and J ends, which lost 4 bases and 6 bases, there was a span of 11 bases. The germline gives CDR1 MRHNA, CDR2 SNTAGT. DNA for the CDR3: TGTGCCAGCAGTGCCGGACAGCTTGATACGCAGTATTTT. The encoded protein is CASSAGQLDTQYF.

The chain couples TRBV6-1 to TRBJ1-2, with 8 bases fitting TRBD1. Trimming at V came to 3 bases and at J to 6 bases, leaving 0 bases not matched to a gene. Germline V gene sequence: CDR1 MNHNS, CDR2 SASEGT. The length of the CDR3 is 12 residues. The CDR3 reads CASSEDRDGYTF. Here the CDR3 DNA reads TGTGCCAGCAGTGAGGACAGGGATGGCTACACCTTC.

The chain is built from TRBV2 and TRBJ2-1; TRBD2 matches at 11 bases. The CDR3 contains 16 residues. Germline V gene sequence: CDR1 SNHLY, CDR2 FYNNEI. Losses at the gene ends were 5 bases for V and 5 bases for J; bases not matched to a gene: 8. CDR3 protein: CASSPRSLAGDNEQFF. CDR3 nucleotide sequence: TGTGCCAGCAGTCCGAGGTCACTAGCGGGAGACAATGAGCAGTTCTTC.

This chain uses TRBV4-1 with TRBJ1-2; D call uncertain. V dropped 1 base and J dropped 0 bases, with 6 bases sitting between them. CDR3 size: 14 residues. Per germline, CDR1 MGHRA and CDR2 YSYEKL. This CDR3 reads CASSQGPSNYGYTF. The DNA of the CDR3 is TGCGCCAGCAGCCAAGGGCCTTCTAACTATGGCTACACCTTC.